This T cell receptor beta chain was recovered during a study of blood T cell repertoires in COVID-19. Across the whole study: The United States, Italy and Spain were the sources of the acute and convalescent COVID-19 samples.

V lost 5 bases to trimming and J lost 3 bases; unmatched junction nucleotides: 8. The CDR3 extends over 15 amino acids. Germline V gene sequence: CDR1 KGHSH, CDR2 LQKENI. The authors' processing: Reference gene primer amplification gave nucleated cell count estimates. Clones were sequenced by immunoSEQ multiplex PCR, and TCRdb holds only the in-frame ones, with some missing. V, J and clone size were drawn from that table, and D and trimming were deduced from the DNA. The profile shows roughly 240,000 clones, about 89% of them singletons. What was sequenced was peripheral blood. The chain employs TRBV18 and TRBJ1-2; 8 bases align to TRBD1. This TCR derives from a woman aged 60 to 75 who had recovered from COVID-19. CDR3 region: CASSASGGADYGYTF. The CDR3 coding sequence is TGTGCCAGCTCAGCCTCAGGGGGCGCCGACTATGGCTACACCTTC.